This T cell receptor beta chain was found in a study of early T cells in non-severe SARS-CoV-2 infection. Study-wide background: Sequencing of unsorted whole blood was done on bulk RNA, leaving chains unpaired. Study findings and constraints: Matching results from VDJdb favored anti-spike CD8 responses, leaving private and CD4 specificities undetected.

As for this clonotype: Its antigen is not identified.

Trimming cost V 6 bases and J 4 bases; bases outside gene matches: 0. The CDR3 has 12 amino acids. Germline assignment: CDR1 LGHNT and CDR2 FRNRAP. Individual cDNA molecules each received unique molecular identifiers attached to them. TCRdb re-derived calls from the 5' RACE reads in MiXCR, one entry per CDR3 protein. The table lists more than 55,000 distinct CDR3 sequences, 8% to 9% of them singletons, with 17% in the top ten. The receptor was isolated from an adult who was a healthcare worker with PCR-confirmed SARS-CoV-2 infection or an uninfected control (not recorded which). The chain uses TRBV12-5 and TRBJ1-2, with 9 bases that match TRBD1. The sequencing input was whole blood. The CDR3 DNA sequence: TGTGCTAGTGGGGACAGGGGCTATGGCTACACCTTC. Residues: CASGDRGYGYTF.